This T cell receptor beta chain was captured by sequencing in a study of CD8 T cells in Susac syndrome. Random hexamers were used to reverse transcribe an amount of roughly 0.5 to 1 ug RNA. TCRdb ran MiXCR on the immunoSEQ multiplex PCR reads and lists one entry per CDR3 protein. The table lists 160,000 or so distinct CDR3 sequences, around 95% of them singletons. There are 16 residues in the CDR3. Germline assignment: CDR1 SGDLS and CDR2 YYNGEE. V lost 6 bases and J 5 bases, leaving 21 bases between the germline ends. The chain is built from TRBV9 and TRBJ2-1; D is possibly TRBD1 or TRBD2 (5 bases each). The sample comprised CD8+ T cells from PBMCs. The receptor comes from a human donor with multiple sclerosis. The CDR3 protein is CASTRTGQASNNEQFF. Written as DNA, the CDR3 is TGTGCCAGCACCCGAACGGGGCAGGCATCCAACAATGAGCAGTTCTTC.